The clone carrying this T cell receptor (beta chain) was counted once. Its specificity is unknown. V trimming: 5 bases; J trimming: 9 bases; junction bases outside the gene matches: 10. CDR1 SEHNR and CDR2 FQNEAQ come from the germline V gene (reference sequence). The CDR3 has 15 residues. The use of a sample-barcoded 5' primer and a J-beta primer mix characterized a second PCR of 7 to 11 cycles. In TCRdb, the 5' RACE reads were re-called with MiXCR into one record per CDR3 protein. Among over 550,000 distinct CDR3 sequences listed, about 30% were seen once. The data were obtained in a study of blood T cells in healthy people across ages. General study points: The CMV status of each donor remained undetermined, and this could have confounded shifts in expanded clonotypes. Age showed a roughly linear inverse relationship with TCR beta diversity per million T cells.

The TCR comes from a woman aged 80 or older in good health. Material: blood. This chain uses TRBV7-9 with TRBJ2-7; the match to TRBD2 covers 13 bases. DNA for the CDR3: TGTGCCAGCAGCGTCACTAGCGGGGGGGTCGATGGGCAGTACTTC. This translates into CASSVTSGGVDGQYF.